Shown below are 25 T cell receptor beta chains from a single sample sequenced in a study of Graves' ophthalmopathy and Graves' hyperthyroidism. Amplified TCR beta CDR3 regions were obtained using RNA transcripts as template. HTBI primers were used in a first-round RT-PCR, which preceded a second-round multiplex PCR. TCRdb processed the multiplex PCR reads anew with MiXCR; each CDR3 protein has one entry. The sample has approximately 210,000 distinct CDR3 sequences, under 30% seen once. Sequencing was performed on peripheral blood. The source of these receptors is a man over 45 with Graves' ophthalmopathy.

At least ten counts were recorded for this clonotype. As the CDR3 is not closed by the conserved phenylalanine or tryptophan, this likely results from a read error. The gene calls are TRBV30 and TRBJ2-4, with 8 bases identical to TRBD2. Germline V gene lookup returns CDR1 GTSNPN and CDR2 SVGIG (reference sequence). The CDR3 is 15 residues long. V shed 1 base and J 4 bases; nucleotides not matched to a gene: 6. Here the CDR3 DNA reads TGTGCCTGGAGTGCTACTAGCGGAGAAAAAAACATTCAGTACCTC. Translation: CAWSATSGEKNIQYL.

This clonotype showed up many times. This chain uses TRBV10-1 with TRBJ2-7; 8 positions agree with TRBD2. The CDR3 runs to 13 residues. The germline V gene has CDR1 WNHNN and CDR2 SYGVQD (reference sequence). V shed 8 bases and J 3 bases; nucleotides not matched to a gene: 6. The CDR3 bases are TGCGCCAGCTCGGCCGGGACTAGCTACGAGCAGTACTTC. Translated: CASSAGTSYEQYF.

The CDR3 spells CATSATPKGAGDGYTF. CDR3 coding DNA: TGTGCCACCAGTGCAACGCCGAAGGGGGCTGGAGATGGCTACACCTTC. This chain links TRBV15 with TRBJ1-2; 7 bases fit TRBD1. Germline V CDR1 and CDR2: LNHNV, YYDKDF (reference sequence). The CDR3 contains 16 residues. V lost 6 bases and J lost 6; bases outside the gene matches: 16.

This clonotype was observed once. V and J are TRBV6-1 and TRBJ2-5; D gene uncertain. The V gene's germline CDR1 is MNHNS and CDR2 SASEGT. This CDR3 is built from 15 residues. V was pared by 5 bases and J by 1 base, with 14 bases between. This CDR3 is CASSLEQTFQETQYF. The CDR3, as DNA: TGTGCCAGCAGTCTGGAACAGACCTTCCAAGAGACCCAGTACTTC.

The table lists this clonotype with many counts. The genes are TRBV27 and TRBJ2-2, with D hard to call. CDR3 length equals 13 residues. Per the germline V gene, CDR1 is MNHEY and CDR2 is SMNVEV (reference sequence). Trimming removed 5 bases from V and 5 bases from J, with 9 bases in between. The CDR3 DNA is TGTGCCAGCAGTCCCCGCCCAACCGGGGAGCTGTTTTTT. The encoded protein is CASSPRPTGELFF.

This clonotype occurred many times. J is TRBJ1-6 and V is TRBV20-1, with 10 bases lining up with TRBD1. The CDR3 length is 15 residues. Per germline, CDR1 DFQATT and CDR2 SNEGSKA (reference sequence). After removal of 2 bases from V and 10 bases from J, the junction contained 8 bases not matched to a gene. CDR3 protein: CSARPPGQGRSPLHF. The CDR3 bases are TGCAGTGCTAGACCGCCGGGACAGGGGCGCTCACCCCTCCACTTT.

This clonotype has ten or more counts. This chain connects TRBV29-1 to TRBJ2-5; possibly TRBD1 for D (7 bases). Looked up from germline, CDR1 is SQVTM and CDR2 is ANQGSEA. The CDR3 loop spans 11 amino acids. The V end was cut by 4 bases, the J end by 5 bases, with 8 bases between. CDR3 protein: CSVAGGETQYF. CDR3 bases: TGCAGCGTTGCAGGGGGGGAGACCCAGTACTTC.

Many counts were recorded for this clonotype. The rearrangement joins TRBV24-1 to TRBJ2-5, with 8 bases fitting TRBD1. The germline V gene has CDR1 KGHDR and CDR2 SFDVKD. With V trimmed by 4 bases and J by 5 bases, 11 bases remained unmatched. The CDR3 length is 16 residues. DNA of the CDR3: TGTGCCACCAGTGAGGGCGCAGGGGGCATTTTGGAGACCCAGTACTTC. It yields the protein CATSEGAGGILETQYF.

CDR3 region: CASSINNYEQYF. CDR3 in DNA: TGTGCCAGTAGTATTAACAACTACGAGCAGTACTTC. This rearrangement joins TRBV19 to TRBJ2-7; D is ambiguous. V lost 3 bases, J lost 3 bases, and 6 bases lay in between. The length of the CDR3 is 12 residues. Germline values: CDR1 LNHDA, CDR2 SQIVND (reference sequence). The whole variable domain, filled in from reference TRBV19 and TRBJ2-7, reads DGGITQSPKYLFRKEGQNVTLSCEQNLNHDAMYWYRQDPGQGLRLIYYSQIVNDFQKGDIAEGYSVSREKKESFPLTVTSAQKNPTAFYLCASSINNYEQYFGPGTRLTVT.

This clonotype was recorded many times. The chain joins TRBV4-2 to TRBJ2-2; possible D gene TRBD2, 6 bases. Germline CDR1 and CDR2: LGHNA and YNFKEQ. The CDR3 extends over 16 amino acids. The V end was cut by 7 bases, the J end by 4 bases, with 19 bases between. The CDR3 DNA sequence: TGTGCCAGCACCTGGACAATAGCGGTTGGCACCGGGGAGCTGTTTTTT. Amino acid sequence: CASTWTIAVGTGELFF.

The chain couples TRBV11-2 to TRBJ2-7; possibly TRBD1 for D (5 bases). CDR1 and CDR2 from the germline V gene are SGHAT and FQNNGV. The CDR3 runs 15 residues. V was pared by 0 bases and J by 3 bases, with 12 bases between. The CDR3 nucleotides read TGTGCCAGCAGCTTAGAGGGGCTAGGTTACTACGAGCAGTACTTC. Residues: CASSLEGLGYYEQYF.

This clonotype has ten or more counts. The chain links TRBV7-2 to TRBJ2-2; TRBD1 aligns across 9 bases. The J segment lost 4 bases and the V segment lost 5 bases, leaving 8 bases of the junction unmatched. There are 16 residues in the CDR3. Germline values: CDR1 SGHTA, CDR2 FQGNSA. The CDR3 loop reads CASSTTGTGSTGELFF. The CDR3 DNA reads TGTGCCAGCAGCACGACCGGGACAGGGTCCACCGGGGAGCTGTTTTTT.

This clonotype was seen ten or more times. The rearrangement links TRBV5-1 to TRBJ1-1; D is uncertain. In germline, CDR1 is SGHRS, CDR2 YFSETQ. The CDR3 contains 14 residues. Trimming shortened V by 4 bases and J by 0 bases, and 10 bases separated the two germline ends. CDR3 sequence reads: CASSPRILNTEAFF. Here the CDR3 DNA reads TGCGCCAGCAGCCCGCGAATTTTGAACACTGAAGCTTTCTTT.

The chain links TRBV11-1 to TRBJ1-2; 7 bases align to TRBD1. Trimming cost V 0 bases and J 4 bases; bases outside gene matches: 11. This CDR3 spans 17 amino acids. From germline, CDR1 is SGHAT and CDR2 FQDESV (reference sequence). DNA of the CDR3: TGTGCCAGCAGCTTAGCCACCCTTACAGGGGACGCCTATGGCTACACCTTC. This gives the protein CASSLATLTGDAYGYTF.

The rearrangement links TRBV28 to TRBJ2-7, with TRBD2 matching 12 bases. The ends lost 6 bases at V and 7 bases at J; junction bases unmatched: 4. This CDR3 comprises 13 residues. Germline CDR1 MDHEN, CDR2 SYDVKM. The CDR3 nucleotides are TGTGCCAGCAGCACTAGCGGGAGGTCGGAGCAGTACTTC. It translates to CASSTSGRSEQYF.

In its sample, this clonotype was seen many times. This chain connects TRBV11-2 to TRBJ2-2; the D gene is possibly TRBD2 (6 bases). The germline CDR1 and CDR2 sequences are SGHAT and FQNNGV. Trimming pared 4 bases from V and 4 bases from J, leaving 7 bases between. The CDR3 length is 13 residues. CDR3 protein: CASSSSATGELFF. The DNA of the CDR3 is TGTGCCAGCAGCTCTAGCGCCACCGGGGAGCTGTTTTTT.

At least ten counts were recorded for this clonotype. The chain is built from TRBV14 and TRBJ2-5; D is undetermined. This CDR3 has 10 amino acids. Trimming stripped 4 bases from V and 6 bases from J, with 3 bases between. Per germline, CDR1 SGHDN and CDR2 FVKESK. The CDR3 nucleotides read TGTGCCAGCAGCCGGCAGACCCAGTACTTC. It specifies CASSRQTQYF.

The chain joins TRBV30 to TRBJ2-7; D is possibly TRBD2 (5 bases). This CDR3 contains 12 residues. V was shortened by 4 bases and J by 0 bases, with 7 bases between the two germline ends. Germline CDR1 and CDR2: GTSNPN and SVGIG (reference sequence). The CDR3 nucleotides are TGTGCCTGGAAAGGGAGCTCCTACGAGCAGTACTTC. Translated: CAWKGSSYEQYF. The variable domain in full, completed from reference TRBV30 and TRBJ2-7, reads SQTIHQWPATLVQPVGSPLSLECTVEGTSNPNLYWYRQAAGRGLQLLFYSVGIGQISSEVPQNLSASRPQDRQFILSSKKLLLSDSGFYLCAWKGSSYEQYFGPGTRLTVT.

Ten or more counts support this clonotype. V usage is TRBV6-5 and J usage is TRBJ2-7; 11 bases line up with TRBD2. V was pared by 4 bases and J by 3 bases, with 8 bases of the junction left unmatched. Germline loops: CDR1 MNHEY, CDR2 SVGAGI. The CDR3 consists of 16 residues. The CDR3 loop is CASSSRTGTSGYEQYF. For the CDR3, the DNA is TGTGCCAGCAGTTCTCGAACCGGGACTAGCGGCTACGAGCAGTACTTC.

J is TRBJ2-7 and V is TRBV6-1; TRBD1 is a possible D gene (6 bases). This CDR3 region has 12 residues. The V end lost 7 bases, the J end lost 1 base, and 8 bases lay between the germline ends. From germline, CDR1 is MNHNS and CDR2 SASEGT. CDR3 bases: TGTGCCAGCAAGGACAGATCCTACGAGCAGTACTTC. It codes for CASKDRSYEQYF.

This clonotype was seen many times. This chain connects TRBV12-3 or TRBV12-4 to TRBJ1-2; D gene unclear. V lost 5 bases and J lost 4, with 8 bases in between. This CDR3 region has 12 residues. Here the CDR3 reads CASSQRVYGYTF. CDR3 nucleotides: TGTGCCAGCAGTCAGAGGGTCTATGGCTACACCTTC.

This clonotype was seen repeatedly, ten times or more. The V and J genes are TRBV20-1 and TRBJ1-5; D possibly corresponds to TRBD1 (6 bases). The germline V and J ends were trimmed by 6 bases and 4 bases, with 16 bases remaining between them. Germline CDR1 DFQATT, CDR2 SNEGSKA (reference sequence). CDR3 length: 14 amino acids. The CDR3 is CSATGQSPNQPQHF. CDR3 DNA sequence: TGCAGTGCCACCGGACAGTCCCCGAATCAGCCCCAGCATTTT.

In nucleotides, the CDR3 is TGTGCCAGCAGCCGGACCGACAGATTCCAAGAGACCCAGTACTTC. Its translation is CASSRTDRFQETQYF. The J gene is TRBJ2-5, the V gene TRBV6-2 or TRBV6-3, with a weak D call TRBD1 (5 bases). Trimming took off 6 bases at V and 1 base at J, with 15 bases between the two ends. CDR1 is MNHEY and CDR2 is SVGEGT in the germline V gene. This CDR3 comprises 15 residues.

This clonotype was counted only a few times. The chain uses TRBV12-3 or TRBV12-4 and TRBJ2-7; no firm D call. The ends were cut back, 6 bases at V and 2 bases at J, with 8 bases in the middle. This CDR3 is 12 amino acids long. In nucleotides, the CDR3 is TGTGCCAGCAGGGGCGCAGCCTACGAGCAGTACTTC. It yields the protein CASRGAAYEQYF.

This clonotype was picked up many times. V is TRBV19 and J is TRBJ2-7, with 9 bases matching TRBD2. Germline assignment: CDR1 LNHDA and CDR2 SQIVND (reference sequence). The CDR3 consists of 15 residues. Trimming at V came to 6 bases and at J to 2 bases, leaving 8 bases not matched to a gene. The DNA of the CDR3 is TGTGCCAGTAGCTTCGCGGGAGGGCCTACCTACGAGCAGTACTTC. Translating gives CASSFAGGPTYEQYF.